One and the same sample provided the 2 T cell receptor beta chains below, sequenced in a study of regulatory dendritic cells for organ transplantation. Sorted T cells were CFSE-labeled and cultured approximately five days with allogeneic regulatory or mature dendritic cells at 1:10. The antigens these receptors bind are not known. Here immunoSEQ multiplex PCR was the method, and the copy in TCRdb shows in-frame clones only, minus some. The table lists approximately 12,000 clones, about 80% of them singletons. Material: naive CD4+ T cells from blood cultured with regulatory dendritic cells. Specified subset: CD45RA+ naive T cells. The receptors stem from a human donor in good health.

The chain uses TRBV6-5 and TRBJ1-5; D is unclear. The ends were cut back, 7 bases at V and 2 bases at J, with 6 bases in the middle. Germline V gene data show CDR1 as MNHEY and CDR2 as SVGAGI. The CDR3 is made up of 12 amino acids. CDR3 residues: CASTSGNQPQHF. The CDR3 nucleotides read TGTGCCAGCACTAGTGGCAATCAGCCCCAGCATTTT.

This chain uses TRBV18 with TRBJ1-2, with TRBD1 matching 11 bases. The germline gives CDR1 KGHSH, CDR2 LQKENI. V shed 4 bases, J shed 2 bases, and the junction held 6 bases outside the gene matches. The CDR3 sequence is 16 residues long. CDR3 DNA sequence: TGTGCCAGCTCACAGTCCCGGGACAGGGGGAACTATGGCTACACCTTC. Translation: CASSQSRDRGNYGYTF.